The present T cell receptor beta chain was sequenced within a study of T cells in Graves' hyperthyroidism and ophthalmopathy. Across the whole study: Before treatment of any kind, peripheral blood was taken at initial diagnosis.

This clonotype occurred a few times. The TCR beta CDR3 regions underwent amplification using RNA transcripts as the source. First-round RT-PCR targeting the TCR CDR3 was performed with the HTBI primer set. TCRdb called the multiplex PCR reads again in MiXCR, with one record for every CDR3 protein. The sample has 480,000 or so distinct CDR3 sequences, approximately 15% seen once. Looked up from germline, CDR1 is SGHRS and CDR2 is YFSETQ. The CDR3 runs 17 residues. Between the trimmed V and J ends, which lost 5 bases and 2 bases, there was a span of 23 bases. V is TRBV5-1 and J is TRBJ2-7; no clear D. The sequence was collected from a young woman with Graves' hyperthyroidism. The sample was blood. CDR3 DNA sequence: TGCGCCAGCAGTTACCAACCCTCCTCTGGCGTGGCCTACGAGCAGTACTTC. Translation: CASSYQPSSGVAYEQYF. The variable domain in full, completed from reference TRBV5-1 and TRBJ2-7, reads KAGVTQTPRYLIKTRGQQVTLSCSPISGHRSVSWYQQTPGQGLQFLFEYFSETQRNKGNFPGRFSGRQFSNSRSEMNVSTLELGDSALYLCASSYQPSSGVAYEQYFGPGTRLTVT.